The TCR beta chain described here comes from a study of CD4 and CD8 cells across lung adenocarcinoma regions. Via MiXCR, TCRdb re-called the PCR reads, giving one row per CDR3 protein. The sample shows 20,000 to 25,000 distinct CDR3 sequences, around 50% of them seen only once. This clonotype was seen ten or more times. Donors had localized lung adenocarcinoma, a non-small cell lung cancer. The sequencing input was CD8+ T cells from the center of a lung tumor. The TCR sequence derives from a female donor with lung adenocarcinoma. The CD4 and CD8 labels of this study may be unreliable.

CDR3 in amino acids: CASRLLNLGNEQFF. In DNA form, the CDR3 reads TGTGCCAGCAGACTTTTGAATCTGGGGAATGAGCAGTTCTTC. The rearrangement links TRBV12-3 or TRBV12-4 to TRBJ2-1; D call uncertain. This CDR3 has 14 amino acids. Between the trimmed V and J ends, which lost 6 bases and 7 bases, there was a span of 16 bases.